The clone carrying this T cell receptor (beta chain) was seen a few times. The data stem from a study of beta chain features in type 1 diabetes. The whole isolated RNA underwent reverse transcription, so sequencing captured expressed TCRB transcripts. TCRdb's copy holds only in-frame clones and misses some; the assay was immunoSEQ multiplex PCR. The table shows 600,000 to 650,000 clones, with roughly 16% occurring only once. Material: naive CD4+ T cells from blood. This clonotype was obtained from a young man in good health.

CDR3 residues: CASSLERGGTSGTYEQYF. The CDR3 DNA is TGTGCCAGCAGCTTAGAGCGGGGCGGGACTAGCGGGACCTACGAGCAGTACTTC. This sequence joins TRBV7-2 and TRBJ2-7, with TRBD2 matching 13 bases. The CDR3 length is 18 residues. With 1 base clipped from V and 2 bases from J, the junction kept 8 bases outside the gene matches. From germline, CDR1 is SGHTA and CDR2 FQGNSA.